The clone carrying this T cell receptor (beta chain) was seen only a few times. Antigen unknown. This entry comes from a study of CD8 T cells in ankylosing spondylitis. Study-level findings and limits: Reportedly, significant enrichment of disease-linked clones occurred in matched ankylosing spondylitis synovial fluid. Relatively scarce in peripheral blood, disease-linked clones were CD8+. Earlier authors reported some of these motif variants in reactive arthritis synovial fluid and blood.

The germline V gene has CDR1 SGHDN and CDR2 FVKESK. The CDR3 consists of 14 residues. Trimming took 4 bases from V and 2 from J, leaving 12 bases between them. With molecular barcodes, quantitative 5'-RACE was used to make the TCR beta libraries. TCRdb recomputed calls from the 5' RACE reads with MiXCR, one row per CDR3 protein. The data hold roughly 130,000 distinct CDR3 sequences, with about 6.4% observed a single time. This TCR came from a male donor with ankylosing spondylitis or in good health (not recorded which). The chain couples TRBV14 to TRBJ2-7, with a tentative D call TRBD1 (6 bases). The sample was blood, either unsorted or a sorted T cell fraction (not recorded which). For the CDR3, the DNA is TGTGCCAGCAGCCTCCGACAGGTCACCTACGAGCAGTACTTC. Translated: CASSLRQVTYEQYF.